The rows below give T cell receptor beta chains drawn from one sample of a study of cytomegalovirus exposure and HLA in healthy donors. Some clones are missing from TCRdb's copy, which holds only in-frame ones; the method was immunoSEQ multiplex PCR. The sample holds some 180,000 clones, 85% seen once. Source material: PBMCs. All receptors come from a man aged 25 to 40 in good health and CMV-seropositive. Each CDR3 is given with its conserved first and last residue. For some rows the clone size is stated as once, few or many, or as a class when expanded; others skip it.

j_call	v_call	clone_size	cdr3_aa
TRBJ2-1	TRBV2	.	CASSGTRAGGPGEQFF
TRBJ2-1	TRBV18	.	CASSQGAGGYEQFF
TRBJ2-3	TRBV6-6	.	CASSLTGLADTDTQYF
TRBJ1-2	TRBV7-8	.	CASSQGQGYGYTF
TRBJ1-1	TRBV14	.	CASSQDRGTEAFF
TRBJ2-7	TRBV4-3	once	CASSQDRLAGDEQYF
.	TRBV27	.	CASSFSLQGNEQYF
TRBJ2-7	TRBV19	.	CASSVSSGNSYEQYF
TRBJ2-7	TRBV10-3	.	CAISAGQGRSSYEQYF
TRBJ1-2	TRBV5-1	.	CASSETGMSYGYTF
TRBJ2-3	TRBV5-1	.	CASSIQGEDTQYF
TRBJ2-1	TRBV4-1	.	CASSQGGSGRASHEQFF
TRBJ1-5	TRBV5-6	.	CASSFWQGLNQPQHF
TRBJ2-6	TRBV14	once	CATGQGAFGANVLTF
TRBJ2-7	TRBV11-2	.	CASSLAAGGYSYEQYF
TRBJ2-3	TRBV27	.	CASSPSLGEEADTQYF
TRBJ2-7	TRBV2	once	CASSEQGIDEQYF
TRBJ1-6	TRBV15	.	CATSYLRNSPLHF
TRBJ2-2	TRBV19	.	CASSMVAVARSTGELFF
TRBJ2-1	TRBV7-2	.	CASSFPTSGSSYNEQFF
TRBJ1-3	TRBV11-3	.	CASSQYSGNTIYF
TRBJ1-4	TRBV5-5	.	CASSSGTGVEKLFF
TRBJ1-5	TRBV18	few	CASSPDRGVQPQHF
TRBJ2-1	TRBV13	.	CASSRGLISGSGPYNEQFF